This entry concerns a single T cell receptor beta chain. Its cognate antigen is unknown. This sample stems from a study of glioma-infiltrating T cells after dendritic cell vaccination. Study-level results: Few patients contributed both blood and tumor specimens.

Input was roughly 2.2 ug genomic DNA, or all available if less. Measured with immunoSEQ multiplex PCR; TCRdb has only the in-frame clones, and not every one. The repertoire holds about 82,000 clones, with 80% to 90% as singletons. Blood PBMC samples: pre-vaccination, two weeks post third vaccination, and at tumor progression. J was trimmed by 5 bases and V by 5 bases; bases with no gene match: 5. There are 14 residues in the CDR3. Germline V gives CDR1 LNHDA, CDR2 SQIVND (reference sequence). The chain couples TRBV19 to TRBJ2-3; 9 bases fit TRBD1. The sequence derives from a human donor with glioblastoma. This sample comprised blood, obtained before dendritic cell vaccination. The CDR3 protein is CASSDTGGGDTQYF. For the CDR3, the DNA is TGTGCCAGTAGTGACACAGGGGGCGGAGATACGCAGTATTTT.